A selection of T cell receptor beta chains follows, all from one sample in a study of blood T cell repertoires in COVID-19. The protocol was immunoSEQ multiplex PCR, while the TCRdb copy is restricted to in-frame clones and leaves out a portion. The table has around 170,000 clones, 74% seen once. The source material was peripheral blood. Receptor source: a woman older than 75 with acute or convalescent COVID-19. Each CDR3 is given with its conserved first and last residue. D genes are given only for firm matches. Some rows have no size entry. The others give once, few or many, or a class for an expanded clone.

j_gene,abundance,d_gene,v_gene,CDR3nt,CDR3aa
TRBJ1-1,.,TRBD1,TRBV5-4,TGTGCCAGCAGCTTGGGGGGGACAGGGACATTCGGGACTGAAGCTTTCTTT,CASSLGGTGTFGTEAFF
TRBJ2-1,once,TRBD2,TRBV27,TGTGCCAGCAGCGCAGCCCTTACCGGGACTAGCGTCGATGAGCAGTTCTTC,CASSAALTGTSVDEQFF
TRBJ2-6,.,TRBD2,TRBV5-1,TGCGCCAGCAGCTCCGAGAGAGCGGGAGGGACTGGGGCCAACGTCCTGACTTTC,CASSSERAGGTGANVLTF
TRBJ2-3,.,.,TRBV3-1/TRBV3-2,TGTGCCAGCAGCCAAGATTGGCTCTCTAGCACAGATACGCAGTATTTT,CASSQDWLSSTDTQYF
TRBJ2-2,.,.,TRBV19,TGTGCCAGTAGTAACCCGGACACCCTAGGCGGGGAGCTGTTTTTT,CASSNPDTLGGELFF
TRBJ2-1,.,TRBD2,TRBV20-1,TGCAGTGCTAGTCTGGTGACTAGCATGGTGGATGAGCAGTTCTTC,CSASLVTSMVDEQFF
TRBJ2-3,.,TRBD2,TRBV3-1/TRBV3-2,TGTGCCAGCAGCCAAAGCGGGAGTTTGGCAGATACGCAGTATTTT,CASSQSGSLADTQYF
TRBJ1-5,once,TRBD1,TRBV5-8,TGTGCCAGCAGCAGACAGGGGGACTTGGGTCAGCCCCAGCATTTT,CASSRQGDLGQPQHF
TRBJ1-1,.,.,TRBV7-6,TGTGCCAGCAGCTTATATCAAGGGGCTAGGACTGAAGCTTTCTTT,CASSLYQGARTEAFF
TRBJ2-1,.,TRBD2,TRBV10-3,TGTGCCATCAGCTCTAGCGGAAATGACAATGAGCAGTTCTTC,CAISSSGNDNEQFF
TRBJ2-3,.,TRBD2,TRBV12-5,TGTGCTAGTGGTTCCGGGACTAGCACCGCTACGCAGTATTTT,CASGSGTSTATQYF
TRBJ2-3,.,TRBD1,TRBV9,TGTGCCAGCAGCGTAGCACACGGGACAGCCCCAACAGATACGCAGTATTTT,CASSVAHGTAPTDTQYF
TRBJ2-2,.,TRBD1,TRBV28,TGTGCCAGCAGTAGCCAGGGGGTGAACACCGGGGAGCTGTTTTTT,CASSSQGVNTGELFF
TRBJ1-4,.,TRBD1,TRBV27,TGTGCCAGCAGTTTATGGGACAGGGTTCGAGGAAATGAAAAACTGTTTTTT,CASSLWDRVRGNEKLFF
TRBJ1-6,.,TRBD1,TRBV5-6,TGTGCCAGCAGCTTCACAGGGGACGCAATATATAATTCACCCCTCCACTTT,CASSFTGDAIYNSPLHF
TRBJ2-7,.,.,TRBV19,TGTGCCAGTAGTATCCGCGACAGCTACGAGCAGTACTTC,CASSIRDSYEQYF
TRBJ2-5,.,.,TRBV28,TGTGCCAGCACAACCCCCGGGAAGCAAGAGACCCAGTACTTC,CASTTPGKQETQYF
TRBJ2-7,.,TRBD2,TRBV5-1,TGCGCCAGCAGCTACACTCGCGGGAGCTCCTACGAGCAGTACTTC,CASSYTRGSSYEQYF